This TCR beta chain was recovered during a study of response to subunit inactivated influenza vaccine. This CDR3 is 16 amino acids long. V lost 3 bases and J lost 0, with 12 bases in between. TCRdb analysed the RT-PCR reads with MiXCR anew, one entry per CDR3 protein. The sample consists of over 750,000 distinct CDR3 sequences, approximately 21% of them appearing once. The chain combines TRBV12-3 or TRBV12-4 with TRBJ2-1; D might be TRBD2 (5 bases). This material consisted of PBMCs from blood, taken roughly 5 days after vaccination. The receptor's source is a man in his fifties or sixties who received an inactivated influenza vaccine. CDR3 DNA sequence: TGTGCCAGCAGTTTCCCCGGACTTGACTCCTACAATGAGCAGTTCTTC. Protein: CASSFPGLDSYNEQFF.